This TCR beta chain derives from a study of blood T cell repertoires in COVID-19 (dated by TCRdb to the early 2020s). Regarding the complete study: Samples covering the acute and convalescent phases of COVID-19 were provided by collaborators in the United States, Italy and Spain. The prospective study material was composed of cDNA or gDNA derived from T cells, B-cell-depleted T cells, or PBMCs. Deeply sampled blood TCRbeta repertoires from subjects exposed to, actively infected with, or recovered from COVID-19 were included in the dataset. The repertoires were released in a freely available public database meant as a resource for research on the immune response to SARS-CoV-2. Samples were obtained from the ongoing ImmuneRACE study (first 160 participants) and from 1,254 subjects provided by 6 global collaborators. A de-identified subject ID, COVID-19 status, age in years and sex were almost always included in the sample metadata. HLA class I and class II types, where available, came from metadata supplied by the sample provider rather than from assay-based typing. Broader findings and caveats from the paper: Clinical and demographic metadata were provided uncurated, with the amount varying by source and participant.

The junction shows trimming of 0 bases on V and 4 bases on J, plus 13 bases between the germline ends. The germline V gene (reference sequence) yields SGHNT for CDR1 and YYREEE for CDR2. The CDR3 holds 15 amino acids from the cysteine to the phenylalanine. Here the CDR3 DNA is all that survives: 45 bases in frame from base 1. Concerning this clone: The clone's antigen remains unknown. Per-base quality was not reported, and no clone a single base away is much larger than it.

Each collaborating institution followed its own protocols to collect whole blood in K2EDTA tubes. For TCRbeta analysis, collaborator samples were shipped as frozen whole blood, as isolated PBMCs, or as DNA extracted from either sample type. TCRbeta CDR3 regions were amplified from genomic DNA by means of the immunoSEQ Assay, a bias-controlled multiplex PCR. In the source study's methods: The number of nucleated cells in each sample was estimated from the amplification of reference gene primers within the assay. Sequence reads were collapsed and filtered to measure the absolute abundance of every unique TCRbeta CDR3 rearrangement. For each sample, productive Simpson clonality was calculated as the square root of Simpson's diversity index over productive rearrangements. This is the immuneACCESS table as TCRdb keeps it, with only in-frame sequences that have V and J called. A part of the clones is gone; compared with another copy, unresolved V genes explain less than half, and the rest is unexplained. For V, J and clone size, that table is used; D and trimming come from the DNA. The sample profile shows 220,000 or so clones; less than 85% of them were found once. Approximately 4% of the sample belongs to the ten largest clones.

This chain is built from TRBV5-4 and TRBJ1-1; no D gene is confidently identified. The clonotype was recovered from a woman older than 75 with acute or convalescent COVID-19. The sequenced material came from peripheral blood. The CDR3: CASSLEEPGGTEAFF. The sequenced DNA: TGTGCCAGCAGCTTGGAGGAACCCGGCGGCACTGAAGCTTTCTTT.